These T cell receptor beta chains were read from a single sample in a study of T cells in Graves' hyperthyroidism and ophthalmopathy. Using its own MiXCR run on the multiplex PCR reads, TCRdb lists one record per CDR3 protein. The profile shows about 740,000 distinct CDR3 sequences, 11% to 15% of them singletons. The source material was blood. These receptors originate from a woman under 30 with Graves' hyperthyroidism. Each CDR3 is given with its conserved first and last residue. Each record gives: clone size, J gene, D gene, V gene, CDR3 protein, CDR3 DNA. A D gene is named only where the DNA matches it firmly. The size entry is marked missing in some rows and otherwise reads once, few, many or a size class.

>NA|TRBJ2-5|TRBD1|TRBV30
CAWRKTGTETQYF
TGTGCCTGGAGAAAGACAGGGACGGAGACCCAGTACTTC
>few|TRBJ2-5|NA|TRBV7-9
CASRRTQSAQYF
TGTGCCAGCAGGCGGACCCAATCGGCCCAGTACTTC
>few|TRBJ2-7|NA|TRBV6-2/TRBV6-3
CASSKTGTTYEQYF
TGTGCCAGCAGTAAGACAGGTACCACCTACGAGCAGTACTTC
>few|TRBJ2-3|NA|TRBV24-1
CATSGVGPGLLTDTQYF
TGTGCCACCAGTGGGGTCGGACCGGGACTCCTCACAGATACGCAGTATTTT
>many|TRBJ2-5|NA|TRBV18
CASSPQREETQYF
TGTGCCAGCTCACCGCAGCGGGAAGAGACCCAGTACTTC
>few|TRBJ1-5|TRBD1|TRBV6-1
CASSDMDRGDNQPQHF
TGTGCCAGCAGCGACATGGACAGGGGGGACAATCAGCCCCAGCATTTT
>many|TRBJ1-4|NA|TRBV6-1
CASSEVGRGPNEKLFF
TGTGCCAGCAGTGAAGTGGGAAGGGGTCCGAATGAAAAACTGTTTTTT
>NA|TRBJ1-1|NA|TRBV29-1
CSSMGQTDNTEAFF
TGCAGCTCCATGGGACAAACCGACAACACTGAAGCTTTCTTT
>few|TRBJ1-5|TRBD1|TRBV11-2
CASSTGQGNQPQHF
TGTGCCAGCAGCACGGGACAGGGGAATCAGCCCCAGCATTTT
>NA|TRBJ2-2|TRBD1|TRBV11-3
CASSWDSPGRTGELFF
TGTGCCAGCAGCTGGGACAGTCCGGGTAGGACCGGGGAGCTGTTTTTT
>many|TRBJ2-1|TRBD2|TRBV24-1
CATSSALAGVYNEQFF
TGTGCCACCAGTTCGGCTCTAGCGGGAGTCTACAATGAGCAGTTCTTC
>NA|TRBJ2-1|TRBD2|TRBV10-3
CAISERGLAGVSEQFF
TGTGCCATCAGTGAGCGCGGACTAGCGGGAGTTAGTGAGCAGTTCTTC
>NA|TRBJ2-1|TRBD2|TRBV11-2
CASRPRLAGAYNEQFF
TGTGCCAGCAGACCCAGACTAGCGGGAGCCTACAATGAGCAGTTCTTC
>few|TRBJ2-1|NA|TRBV5-1
CASSYRPSGHEQFF
TGCGCCAGCAGCTACCGGCCTTCCGGGCATGAGCAGTTCTTC
>few|TRBJ2-3|NA|TRBV2
CASKGWSSSTDTQYF
TGTGCCAGCAAGGGGTGGTCCTCTAGCACAGATACGCAGTATTTT
>many|TRBJ2-5|TRBD2|TRBV2
CASGATSGYDSQETQYF
TGTGCCAGCGGGGCAACTAGCGGATACGATTCCCAAGAGACCCAGTACTTC
>few|TRBJ2-2|TRBD2|TRBV5-1
CASSPWTSGTNTGELFF
TGCGCCAGCAGCCCCTGGACTAGCGGGACGAACACCGGGGAGCTGTTTTTT
>many|TRBJ2-3|TRBD2|TRBV24-1
CATSDLSGRSTDTQYF
TGTGCCACCAGTGATTTAAGCGGGAGGAGCACAGATACGCAGTATTTT
>few|TRBJ1-2|TRBD1|TRBV19
CASSLYYGTGANYGYTF
TGTGCCAGTAGTCTATACTACGGGACAGGGGCTAACTATGGCTACACCTTC
>many|TRBJ2-1|NA|TRBV28
CASIRRRGIVTKNEQFF
TGTGCCAGCATTAGGAGGAGGGGAATTGTGACTAAGAATGAGCAGTTCTTC
>NA|TRBJ2-3|TRBD2|TRBV3-1
CASSQGSSGTGDTQYF
TGTGCCAGCAGCCAAGGGTCCAGCGGGACGGGAGATACGCAGTATTTT
>NA|TRBJ1-5|TRBD1|TRBV12-3/TRBV12-4
CASSWDSNQPQHF
TGTGCCAGCAGTTGGGACAGTAATCAGCCCCAGCATTTT
>NA|TRBJ1-5|NA|TRBV4-3
CASSQDFGGQPQHF
TGCGCCAGCAGCCAAGATTTTGGGGGTCAGCCCCAGCATTTT
>many|TRBJ2-7|NA|TRBV7-9
CASSGKDIYEQYF
TGTGCCAGCAGCGGAAAGGACATCTACGAGCAGTACTTC
>NA|TRBJ1-4|NA|TRBV12-3/TRBV12-4
CASSPDTYNEKLFF
TGTGCCAGCAGTCCGGACACCTATAATGAAAAACTGTTTTTT
>NA|TRBJ2-7|TRBD1|TRBV6-2/TRBV6-3
CASSYPDRGLVRQYF
TGTGCCAGCAGTTACCCTGACAGGGGTCTGGTCCGGCAGTACTTC
>many|TRBJ2-1|NA|TRBV20-1
CSARVPARGLEQFF
TGCAGTGCTAGAGTACCAGCTAGAGGCCTTGAGCAGTTCTTC
>NA|TRBJ2-5|NA|TRBV7-9
CASRGEGAETQYF
TGTGCCAGCAGAGGGGAGGGGGCAGAGACCCAGTACTTC
>NA|TRBJ2-1|NA|TRBV12-3/TRBV12-4
CASSLPKYNEQFF
TGTGCCAGCAGTTTACCCAAGTACAATGAGCAGTTCTTC
>many|TRBJ1-1|NA|TRBV6-1
CASSARMNTEAFF
TGTGCCAGCAGTGCACGGATGAACACTGAAGCTTTCTTT
>NA|TRBJ1-1|NA|TRBV6-1
CASRPDVSRTEAFF
TGTGCCAGCAGACCGGACGTCTCGAGGACTGAAGCTTTCTTT